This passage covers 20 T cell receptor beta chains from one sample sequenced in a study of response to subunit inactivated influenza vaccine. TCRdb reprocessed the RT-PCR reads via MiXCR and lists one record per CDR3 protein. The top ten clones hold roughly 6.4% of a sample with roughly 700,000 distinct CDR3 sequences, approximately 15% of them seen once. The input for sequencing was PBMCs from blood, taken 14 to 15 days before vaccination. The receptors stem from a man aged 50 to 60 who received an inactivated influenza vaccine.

CDR3 region: CSARDAETQYF. DNA of the CDR3: TGCAGTGCTAGAGATGCGGAGACCCAGTACTTC. V and J are TRBV20-1 and TRBJ2-5, with D uncertain. V was clipped by 0 bases and J by 5 bases, with 4 bases between them. This CDR3 comprises 11 residues. CDR1 and CDR2 (germline): DFQATT, SNEGSKA (reference sequence).

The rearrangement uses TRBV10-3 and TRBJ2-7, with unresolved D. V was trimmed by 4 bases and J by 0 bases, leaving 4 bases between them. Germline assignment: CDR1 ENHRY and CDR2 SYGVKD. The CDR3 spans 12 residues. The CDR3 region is CAISALSYEQYF. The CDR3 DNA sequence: TGTGCCATCAGTGCGCTCTCCTACGAGCAGTACTTC.

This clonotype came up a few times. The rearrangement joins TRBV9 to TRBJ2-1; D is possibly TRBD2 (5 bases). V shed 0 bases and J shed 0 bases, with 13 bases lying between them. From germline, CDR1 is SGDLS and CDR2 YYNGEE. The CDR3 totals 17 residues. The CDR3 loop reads CASSVVSGSYSYNEQFF. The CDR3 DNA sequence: TGTGCCAGCAGCGTAGTAAGCGGTTCTTACTCCTACAATGAGCAGTTCTTC.

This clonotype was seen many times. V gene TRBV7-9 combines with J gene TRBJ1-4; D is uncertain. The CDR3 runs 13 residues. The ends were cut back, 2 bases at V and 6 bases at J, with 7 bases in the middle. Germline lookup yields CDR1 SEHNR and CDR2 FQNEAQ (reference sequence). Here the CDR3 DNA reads TGTGCCAGCAGCTTAAATACTTATGAAAAACTGTTTTTT. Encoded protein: CASSLNTYEKLFF.

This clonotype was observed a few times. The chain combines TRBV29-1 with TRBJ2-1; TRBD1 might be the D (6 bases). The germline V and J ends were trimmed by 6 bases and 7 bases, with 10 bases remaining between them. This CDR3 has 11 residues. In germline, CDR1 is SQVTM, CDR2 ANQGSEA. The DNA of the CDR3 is TGCAGCGTGGGGCAGGGGAATGAGCAGTTCTTC. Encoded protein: CSVGQGNEQFF.

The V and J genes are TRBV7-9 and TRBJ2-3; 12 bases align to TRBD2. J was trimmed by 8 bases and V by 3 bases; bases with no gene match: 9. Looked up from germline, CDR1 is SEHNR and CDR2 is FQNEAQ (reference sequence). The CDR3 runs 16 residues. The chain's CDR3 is CASSLTSGRSTSTQYF. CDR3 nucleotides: TGTGCCAGCAGCTTGACTAGCGGGAGATCGACGAGTACGCAGTATTTT.

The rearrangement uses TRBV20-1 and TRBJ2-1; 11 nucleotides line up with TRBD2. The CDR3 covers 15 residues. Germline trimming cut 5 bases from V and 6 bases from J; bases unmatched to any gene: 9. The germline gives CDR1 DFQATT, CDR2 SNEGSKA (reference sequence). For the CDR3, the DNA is TGCAGTGCTCGCTCCGGGACTAGCGGTATCAATGAGCAGTTCTTC. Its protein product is CSARSGTSGINEQFF.

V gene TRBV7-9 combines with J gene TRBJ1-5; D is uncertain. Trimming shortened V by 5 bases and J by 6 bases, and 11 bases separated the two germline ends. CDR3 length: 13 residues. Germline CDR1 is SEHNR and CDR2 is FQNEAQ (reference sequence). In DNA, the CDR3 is TGTGCCAGCAGCCCTACAGCCATTCAGCCCCAGCATTTT. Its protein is CASSPTAIQPQHF.

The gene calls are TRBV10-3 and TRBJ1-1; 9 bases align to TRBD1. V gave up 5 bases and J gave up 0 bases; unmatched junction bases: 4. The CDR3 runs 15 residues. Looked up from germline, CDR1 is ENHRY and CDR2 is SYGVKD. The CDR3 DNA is TGTGCCATCAGTCGACAGGGGGTAATGAACACTGAAGCTTTCTTT. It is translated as CAISRQGVMNTEAFF.

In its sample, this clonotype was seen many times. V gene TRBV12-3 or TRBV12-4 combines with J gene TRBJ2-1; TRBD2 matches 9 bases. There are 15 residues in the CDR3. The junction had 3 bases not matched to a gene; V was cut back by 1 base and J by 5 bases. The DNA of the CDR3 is TGTGCCAGCAGTTTAGAACTAGCGGGCCACAATGAGCAGTTCTTC. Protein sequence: CASSLELAGHNEQFF.

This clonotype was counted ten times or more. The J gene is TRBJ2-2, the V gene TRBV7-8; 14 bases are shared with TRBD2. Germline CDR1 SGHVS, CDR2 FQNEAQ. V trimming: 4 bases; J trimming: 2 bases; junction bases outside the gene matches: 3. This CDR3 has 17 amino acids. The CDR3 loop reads CASSWGLAGANTGELFF. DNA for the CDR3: TGTGCCAGCAGCTGGGGACTAGCGGGGGCAAACACCGGGGAGCTGTTTTTT.

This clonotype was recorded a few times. The CDR3 coding sequence is TGTGCCATCAGTGAGTCGGAGACAGGGGCCGGCGACTATGGCTACACCTTC. Residues: CAISESETGAGDYGYTF. The chain links TRBV10-3 to TRBJ1-2, with 8 bases identical to TRBD1. Germline V CDR1 and CDR2: ENHRY, SYGVKD. There are 17 residues in the CDR3. With 0 bases clipped from V and 3 bases from J, the junction kept 9 bases outside the gene matches.

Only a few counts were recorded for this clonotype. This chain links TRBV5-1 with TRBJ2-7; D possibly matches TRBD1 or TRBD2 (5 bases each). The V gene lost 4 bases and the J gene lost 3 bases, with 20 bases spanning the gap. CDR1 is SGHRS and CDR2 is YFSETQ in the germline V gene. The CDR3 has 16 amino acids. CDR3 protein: CASSTYSGTVDYEQYF. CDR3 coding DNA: TGCGCCAGCAGCACCTATTCCGGGACGGTCGACTACGAGCAGTACTTC.

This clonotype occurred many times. CDR3 DNA sequence: TGCGCCAGCAGCCTACTACCGGGCCCGGGACAGGCTTACGAGCAGTACTTC. This translates into CASSLLPGPGQAYEQYF. The V gene is TRBV4-1, the J gene TRBJ2-7, with 8 bases aligning to TRBD1. CDR3 length equals 17 residues. Trimming at V came to 4 bases and at J to 4 bases, leaving 15 bases not matched to a gene. Germline loops: CDR1 MGHRA, CDR2 YSYEKL.

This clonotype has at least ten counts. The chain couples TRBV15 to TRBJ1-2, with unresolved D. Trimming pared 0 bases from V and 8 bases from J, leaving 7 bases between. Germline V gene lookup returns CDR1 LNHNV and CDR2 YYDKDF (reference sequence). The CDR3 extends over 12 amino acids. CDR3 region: CATSRDTYGYTF. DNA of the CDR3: TGTGCCACCAGCAGAGATACGTACGGCTACACCTTC.

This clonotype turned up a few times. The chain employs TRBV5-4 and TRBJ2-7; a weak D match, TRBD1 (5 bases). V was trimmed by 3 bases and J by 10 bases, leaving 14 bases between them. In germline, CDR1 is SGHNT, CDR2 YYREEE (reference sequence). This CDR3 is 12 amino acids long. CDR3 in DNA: TGTGCCAGCAGCTATGACAGTGGACGCCAGTACTTC. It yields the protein CASSYDSGRQYF.

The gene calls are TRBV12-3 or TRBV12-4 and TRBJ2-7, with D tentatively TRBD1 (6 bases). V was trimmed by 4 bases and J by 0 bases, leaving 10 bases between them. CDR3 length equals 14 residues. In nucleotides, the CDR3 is TGTGCCAGCAGTTCCGGACAGATCTCCTACGAGCAGTACTTC. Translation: CASSSGQISYEQYF.

The CDR3 loop reads CASSPLGGQVNEQFF. The CDR3 region has the DNA TGTGCCAGCAGCCCACTAGGGGGCCAAGTTAATGAGCAGTTCTTC. This sequence joins TRBV7-2 and TRBJ2-1; TRBD1 matches 7 bases. This CDR3 spans 15 amino acids. CDR1 and CDR2 (germline): SGHTA, FQGNSA. V gave up 5 bases and J gave up 7 bases; unmatched junction bases: 11.

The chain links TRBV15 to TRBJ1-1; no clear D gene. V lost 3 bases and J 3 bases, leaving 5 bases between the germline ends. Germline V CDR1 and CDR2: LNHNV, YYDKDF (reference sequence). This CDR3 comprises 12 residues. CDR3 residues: CATSREYTEAFF. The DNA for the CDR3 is TGTGCCACCAGCAGGGAGTACACTGAAGCTTTCTTT.

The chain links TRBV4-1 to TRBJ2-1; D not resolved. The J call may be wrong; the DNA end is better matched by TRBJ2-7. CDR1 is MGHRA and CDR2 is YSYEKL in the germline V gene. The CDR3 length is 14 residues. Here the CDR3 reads CASSQGTLYNEQYF. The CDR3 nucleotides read TGCGCCAGCAGCCAAGGGACGCTCTACAATGAGCAGTACTTC.